The rows below give T cell receptor beta chains drawn from one sample of a study of CD4 and CD8 cells across lung adenocarcinoma regions. MiXCR, run by TCRdb on the PCR reads, gives a single entry per CDR3 protein. The sample shows 7,500 to 10,000 distinct CDR3 sequences, approximately 48% of them seen only once. Source material: CD4+ T cells from the margin of a lung tumor. The receptors were sampled from a female donor with lung adenocarcinoma. The CD4 and CD8 labels of this study may be unreliable. CDR3s include the opening cysteine and the closing phenylalanine or tryptophan. A D gene is named only where the DNA matches it firmly. Expanded clones are given a class, and other clones once, few, many or no size at all.

V: TRBV6-1; size: medium-sized; J: TRBJ1-6; D: .; CDR3: CASSPDGNSPLHF; DNA: TGTGCCAGCAGCCCGGACGGAAATTCACCCCTCCACTTT
V: TRBV27; size: .; J: TRBJ2-2; D: .; CDR3: CASSFRGAVRTDTLYF; DNA: TGTGCCAGCAGTTTTAGGGGAGCTGTTCGCACCGATACGCTGTATTTT
V: TRBV30; size: .; J: TRBJ2-1; D: .; CDR3: CAYLAYNEQFF; DNA: TGTGCCTACCTCGCTTACAATGAGCAGTTCTTC
V: TRBV10-2; size: .; J: TRBJ2-7; D: .; CDR3: CASTPVGNAYEQYF; DNA: TGCGCCAGCACCCCGGTAGGAAACGCCTACGAGCAGTACTTC
V: TRBV6-1; size: many; J: TRBJ1-1; D: TRBD1; CDR3: CASSEYRGTEAFF; DNA: TGTGCCAGCAGTGAGTACAGGGGCACTGAAGCTTTCTTT
V: TRBV4-2; size: .; J: TRBJ2-4; D: .; CDR3: CASSQMDRKNIQYF; DNA: TGTGCCAGCAGCCAAATGGACCGGAAAAACATTCAGTACTTC
V: TRBV28; size: once; J: TRBJ2-7; D: .; CDR3: CASTFGGYEQYF; DNA: TGTGCCAGCACCTTTGGGGGTTACGAGCAGTACTTC
V: TRBV6-1; size: .; J: TRBJ2-3; D: TRBD2; CDR3: CASSEWGGNTEAQFF; DNA: TGTGCCAGCAGTGAATGGGGAGGGAACACAGAGGCGCAGTTTTTT
V: TRBV6-5; size: medium-sized; J: TRBJ2-3; D: TRBD2; CDR3: CASSYWGTSGHTDTQYF; DNA: TGTGCCAGCAGCTATTGGGGGACTAGCGGCCACACAGATACGCAGTATTTT
V: TRBV6-1; size: medium-sized; J: TRBJ2-5; D: TRBD1; CDR3: CASTQQGARVETQYF; DNA: TGTGCCAGCACCCAACAGGGGGCGCGGGTAGAGACCCAGTACTTC
V: TRBV10-1; size: medium-sized; J: TRBJ2-1; D: TRBD1; CDR3: CASSEDRAGEQFF; DNA: TGCGCCAGCAGTGAAGACAGGGCGGGTGAGCAGTTCTTC
V: TRBV3-1; size: .; J: TRBJ1-2; D: .; CDR3: CASSQGRTATGGYTF; DNA: TGTGCCAGCAGCCAAGGCCGAACGGCGACGGGAGGCTACACCTTC
V: TRBV6-5; size: .; J: TRBJ2-4; D: .; CDR3: CASSYFGRGTDIQYF; DNA: TGTGCCAGCAGTTACTTCGGCAGGGGCACAGACATTCAGTACTTC
V: TRBV3-1; size: .; J: TRBJ2-5; D: .; CDR3: CASSPPGAPQIGYF; DNA: TGTGCCAGCAGCCCGCCGGGAGCACCACAGATAGGGTATTTT
V: TRBV7-2; size: .; J: TRBJ2-5; D: .; CDR3: CASSLGGSGETQYF; DNA: TGTGCCAGCAGCTTAGGTGGTAGTGGGGAGACCCAGTACTTC
V: TRBV27; size: many; J: TRBJ2-2; D: TRBD2; CDR3: CASRRLADNTGELFF; DNA: TGTGCCAGCAGGCGACTAGCGGATAACACCGGGGAGCTGTTTTTT
V: TRBV27; size: .; J: TRBJ2-7; D: .; CDR3: CASSFLAGYEQYF; DNA: TGTGCCAGCAGTTTCCTAGCAGGGTACGAGCAGTACTTC
V: TRBV6-1; size: .; J: TRBJ2-4; D: .; CDR3: CASKGRGGLNKDIQYF; DNA: TGTGCCAGCAAGGGACGCGGGGGCTTGAACAAAGACATCCAGTACTTC
V: TRBV15; size: .; J: TRBJ2-1; D: .; CDR3: CATSRADNEQFF; DNA: TGTGCCACCAGCAGAGCCGACAATGAGCAGTTCTTC
V: TRBV6-6; size: medium-sized; J: TRBJ1-2; D: .; CDR3: CASSYSGGGKSNYGYTF; DNA: TGTGCCAGCAGTTACTCCGGGGGAGGGAAATCTAACTATGGCTACACCTTC
V: TRBV27; size: few; J: TRBJ1-2; D: .; CDR3: CASIERFRVRAYGYTF; DNA: TGTGCCAGCATAGAACGGTTTCGAGTTCGTGCCTATGGCTACACCTTC
V: TRBV27; size: medium-sized; J: TRBJ2-3; D: .; CDR3: CASSLSLGTQYF; DNA: TGTGCCAGCAGTTTATCCCTGGGTACGCAGTATTTT